The 16 T cell receptor beta chains reported below all come from one sample, sequenced in a study of T cell clonality in common variable immunodeficiency. TCRdb's table, derived via immunoSEQ multiplex PCR, lists solely in-frame clones and lacks some. This sample carries some 28,000 clones and no singletons, and about 13% goes to the top ten. The material sequenced was peripheral blood mononuclear cells. The receptors here all came from a person aged 18-69 years in good health.

This clone appeared many times. The read gets to within 3 residues of the CDR3 end, and the germline J gene fills in the rest. The chain has TRBV2 and TRBJ2-7, with D perhaps matching TRBD1 (6 bases). This CDR3 is 14 amino acids long. V shed 9 bases and J shed 5 bases, with 20 bases lying between them. Germline V gene lookup returns CDR1 SNHLY and CDR2 FYNNEI. Here the CDR3 reads CARSTNRDFNEQYF. CDR3 DNA, as far as it was read: TGTGCCAGATCAACTAACAGGGATTTCAACGAG. The entire variable domain, with the rest obtained from reference TRBV2 and TRBJ2-7, is as follows: EPEVTQTPSHQVTQMGQEVILRCVPISNHLYFYWYRQILGQKVEFLVSFYNNEISEKSEIFDDQFSVERPDGSNFTLKIRSTKLEDSAMYFCARSTNRDFNEQYFGPGTRLTVT.

This clone was picked up many times. Sequencing ends 3 residues short of the CDR3 end; the germline J gene provides the rest. The chain carries TRBV2 and TRBJ2-7; 10 nucleotides line up with TRBD2. The germline CDR1 and CDR2 sequences are SNHLY and FYNNEI. The CDR3 runs 15 residues. V was pared by 7 bases and J by 2 bases, with 8 bases of the junction left unmatched. The covered CDR3 bases are TGTGCCAGCACTCCTACTAGCGGGGTTACCTACGAG. Translated, it gives CASTPTSGVTYE. The full CDR3 is CASTPTSGVTYEQYF.

This clone appeared many times. The read comes to an end 3 residues before the CDR3 does, leaving the germline J gene to fill in the end. The V gene is TRBV20-1, the J gene TRBJ1-1; a weak D match, TRBD1 (5 bases). CDR1 and CDR2 from the germline V gene are DFQATT and SNEGSKA (reference sequence). CDR3 length equals 12 residues. Incomplete CDR3 DNA: TGCAGTGCTAGATCGTGGGGGGACCAG. Translation: CSARSWGDQ. The whole CDR3 protein is CSARSWGDQAFF.

This clone was counted at least ten times. The CDR3 extends 3 residues past the end of the read, so its final part is completed from the germline J gene. The genes are TRBV7-3 and TRBJ2-5; no definite D call. This CDR3 comprises 14 residues. V was trimmed by 1 base and J by 2 bases, leaving 8 bases between them. Germline values: CDR1 SGHTA, CDR2 FQGTGA. The chain's CDR3 is CASSLMAEQETQYF. CDR3 DNA (partial): TGTGCCAGCAGCTTAATGGCGGAACAAGAGACC. The whole variable domain, filled in from reference TRBV7-3 and TRBJ2-5, reads GAGVSQTPSNKVTEKGKYVELRCDPISGHTALYWYRQSLGQGPEFLIYFQGTGAADDSGLPNDRFFAVRPEGSVSTLKIQRTERGDSAVYLCASSLMAEQETQYFGPGTRLLVL.

Ten or more counts support this clone. The CDR3 end falls 3 residues outside the read, so it is completed with the germline J gene. V gene TRBV28 combines with J gene TRBJ1-6, with a weak D call TRBD1 (6 bases). Germline lookup yields CDR1 MDHEN and CDR2 SYDVKM. The CDR3 contains 14 residues. Trimming took 6 bases from V and 8 from J, leaving 14 bases between them. CDR3 sequence reads: CASRPQGWDSPLHF. The sequenced part of the CDR3 DNA is TGTGCCAGCAGGCCCCAGGGGTGGGATTCACCC.

This clone showed up many times. The read gets to within 3 residues of the CDR3 end, and the germline J gene fills in the rest. The same CDR3 arises from other DNA sequences in this sample as well. The genes are TRBV20-1 and TRBJ2-7; TRBD2 might be the D (6 bases). The V and J ends lost 3 bases and 4 bases respectively, with 10 bases between them. Germline values: CDR1 DFQATT, CDR2 SNEGSKA (reference sequence). CDR3 size: 12 residues. The part of the CDR3 DNA that was read is TGCAGTGCTAGTTCTGGGGGGTACGAG. Amino acid sequence: CSASSGGYE. The entire CDR3 sequence reads CSASSGGYEQYF.

This clone was observed at least ten times. The read terminates 3 residues ahead of where the CDR3 ends, so the germline J gene completes it. This sequence joins TRBV20-1 and TRBJ1-4; 10 nucleotides agree with TRBD1. The germline CDR1 and CDR2 sequences are DFQATT and SNEGSKA (reference sequence). The CDR3 runs to 16 residues. Trimming took 6 bases from V and 4 from J; bases not matched to a gene: 11. The CDR3 sequence is CSAPPGTGVDNEKLFF. The sequenced CDR3 bases are TGCAGTGCACCGCCAGGGACAGGGGTTGATAATGAAAAA.

The table lists this clone with many counts. The CDR3 end lies 3 residues beyond the end of the read and is filled in from the germline J gene. The chain employs TRBV29-1 and TRBJ2-7; 9 bases match TRBD1. V was pared by 7 bases and J by 4 bases, with 5 bases of the junction left unmatched. This CDR3 is built from 12 residues. Germline V CDR1 and CDR2: SQVTM, ANQGSEA. CDR3 region: CSATGGLYEQYF. Incomplete CDR3 DNA: TGCAGCGCCACAGGGGGCTTATACGAG.

This clone was detected many times. The read falls 3 residues short of the CDR3 end, and the missing part is taken from the germline J gene. This chain uses TRBV30 with TRBJ2-3; the D gene is possibly TRBD1 (6 bases). From germline, CDR1 is GTSNPN and CDR2 SVGIG (reference sequence). The CDR3 has 11 amino acids. The CDR3 sequence is CAWGDTQPQYF. The sequenced part of the CDR3 DNA is TGTGCCTGGGGGGACACGCAGCCG.

This clone was picked up many times. The CDR3 is cut off 3 residues early in the read; its end comes from the germline J gene. V is TRBV19 and J is TRBJ2-7, with TRBD2 matching over 8 bases. After removal of 5 bases from V and 4 bases from J, the junction contained 13 bases not matched to a gene. Germline assignment: CDR1 LNHDA and CDR2 SQIVND (reference sequence). The length of the CDR3 is 16 residues. CDR3 DNA (partial): TGTGCCAGTAGTCCCGTCAAAAGCGGGGGTGGGTACGAG. Its protein product is CASSPVKSGGGYE. The whole CDR3 sequence reads CASSPVKSGGGYEQYF.

This clone was seen at least ten times. The CDR3 loop reads CASSRGSSYNEQFF. The CDR3 bases that were read are TGTGCCAGCAGTCGGGGGAGCTCCTACAATGAG. The chain is built from TRBV6-2 or TRBV6-3 and TRBJ2-1, with D possibly matching TRBD2 (6 bases). Coverage ceases 3 residues before the CDR3 finishes, and the germline J gene fills in the end. Germline CDR1 reads MNHEY; CDR2 reads SVGEGT. This CDR3 has 14 residues. The V gene lost 5 bases and the J gene lost 0 bases, with 8 bases spanning the gap.

Many counts were recorded for this clone. The sequenced fragment ends 3 residues before the CDR3 boundary, so the rest is inferred from the germline J gene. The V call is TRBV20-1, the J call TRBJ2-3; 8 nucleotides match TRBD2. Germline loops: CDR1 DFQATT, CDR2 SNEGSKA (reference sequence). The CDR3 is made up of 13 amino acids. Incomplete CDR3 DNA: TGCAGTGGCCACGCGGGGGGACAAGAGACG. Translation: CSGHAGGQET. The full CDR3 protein reads CSGHAGGQETQYF.

As to this clone: The read comes to an end 3 residues before the CDR3 does, leaving the germline J gene to fill in the end. The chain combines TRBV7-9 with TRBJ1-1; no firm D call. The germline CDR1 and CDR2 sequences are SEHNR and FQNEAQ (reference sequence). CDR3 length: 10 amino acids. The CDR3 reads CASSQGGAFF. The sequenced CDR3 bases are TGTGCCAGCAGCCAAGGCGGA.

This clone was counted many times. The CDR3 extends 3 residues past the end of the read, so its final part is completed from the germline J gene. The genes are TRBV19 and TRBJ2-7; no clear D gene. The CDR3 sequence is 11 residues long. Germline loops: CDR1 LNHDA, CDR2 SQIVND (reference sequence). Trimming shortened V by 4 bases and J by 3 bases, and 4 bases separated the two germline ends. CDR3 sequence reads: CASSTGYEQYF. CDR3 bases read: TGTGCCAGTAGTACCGGCTACGAG.

About this clone itself: The DNA ends 3 residues before the CDR3 does, and the rest of the CDR3 is filled in from the germline J gene. This chain uses TRBV5-1 with TRBJ1-1; D unclear. CDR1 and CDR2 from the germline V gene are SGHRS and YFSETQ. The CDR3 contains 13 residues. Trimming shortened V by 4 bases and J by 1 base, and 8 bases separated the two germline ends. CDR3 DNA (partial): TGCGCCAGCAGCAGCTTACCGAACACTGAA. Its protein product is CASSSLPNTE. In full, the CDR3 is CASSSLPNTEAFF.

This clone appeared many times. From the germline J gene comes the end of the CDR3, since the read stops 3 residues before it. The chain uses TRBV7-2 and TRBJ2-1; tentatively, D is TRBD2 (6 bases). With 2 bases removed from V and 7 bases from J, the gap between germline ends came to 15 bases. This CDR3 comprises 15 residues. In germline, CDR1 is SGHTA, CDR2 FQGNSA. Incomplete CDR3 DNA: TGTGCCAGCAGCTTAACCCCTGGGGGGATAAATGAG. Its protein is CASSLTPGGINE. The entire CDR3 sequence reads CASSLTPGGINEQFF.